The sequence of this T cell receptor (beta chain) was determined in a study of cytomegalovirus exposure and HLA in healthy donors. To note about this clone: The target antigen is unknown.

Study findings and constraints: Among the CMV-associated chains, a few were confirmed in vitro as specific for CMV antigens.

Trimming took 6 bases from V and 2 from J, leaving 8 bases between them. Germline CDR1 SNHLY, CDR2 FYNNEI. The CDR3 totals 13 residues. Profiling relied on immunoSEQ multiplex PCR, and the TCRdb table lists in-frame clones only, not all of them. The sample holds more than 90,000 clones, roughly 86% seen once. This TCR derives from a man aged 18 to 29 in good health and CMV-seronegative. The chain couples TRBV2 to TRBJ1-5, with D unclear. The specimen sequenced was PBMCs. CDR3 region: CASSETRNQPQHF. CDR3 coding DNA: TGTGCCAGCAGCGAGACACGCAATCAGCCCCAGCATTTT.